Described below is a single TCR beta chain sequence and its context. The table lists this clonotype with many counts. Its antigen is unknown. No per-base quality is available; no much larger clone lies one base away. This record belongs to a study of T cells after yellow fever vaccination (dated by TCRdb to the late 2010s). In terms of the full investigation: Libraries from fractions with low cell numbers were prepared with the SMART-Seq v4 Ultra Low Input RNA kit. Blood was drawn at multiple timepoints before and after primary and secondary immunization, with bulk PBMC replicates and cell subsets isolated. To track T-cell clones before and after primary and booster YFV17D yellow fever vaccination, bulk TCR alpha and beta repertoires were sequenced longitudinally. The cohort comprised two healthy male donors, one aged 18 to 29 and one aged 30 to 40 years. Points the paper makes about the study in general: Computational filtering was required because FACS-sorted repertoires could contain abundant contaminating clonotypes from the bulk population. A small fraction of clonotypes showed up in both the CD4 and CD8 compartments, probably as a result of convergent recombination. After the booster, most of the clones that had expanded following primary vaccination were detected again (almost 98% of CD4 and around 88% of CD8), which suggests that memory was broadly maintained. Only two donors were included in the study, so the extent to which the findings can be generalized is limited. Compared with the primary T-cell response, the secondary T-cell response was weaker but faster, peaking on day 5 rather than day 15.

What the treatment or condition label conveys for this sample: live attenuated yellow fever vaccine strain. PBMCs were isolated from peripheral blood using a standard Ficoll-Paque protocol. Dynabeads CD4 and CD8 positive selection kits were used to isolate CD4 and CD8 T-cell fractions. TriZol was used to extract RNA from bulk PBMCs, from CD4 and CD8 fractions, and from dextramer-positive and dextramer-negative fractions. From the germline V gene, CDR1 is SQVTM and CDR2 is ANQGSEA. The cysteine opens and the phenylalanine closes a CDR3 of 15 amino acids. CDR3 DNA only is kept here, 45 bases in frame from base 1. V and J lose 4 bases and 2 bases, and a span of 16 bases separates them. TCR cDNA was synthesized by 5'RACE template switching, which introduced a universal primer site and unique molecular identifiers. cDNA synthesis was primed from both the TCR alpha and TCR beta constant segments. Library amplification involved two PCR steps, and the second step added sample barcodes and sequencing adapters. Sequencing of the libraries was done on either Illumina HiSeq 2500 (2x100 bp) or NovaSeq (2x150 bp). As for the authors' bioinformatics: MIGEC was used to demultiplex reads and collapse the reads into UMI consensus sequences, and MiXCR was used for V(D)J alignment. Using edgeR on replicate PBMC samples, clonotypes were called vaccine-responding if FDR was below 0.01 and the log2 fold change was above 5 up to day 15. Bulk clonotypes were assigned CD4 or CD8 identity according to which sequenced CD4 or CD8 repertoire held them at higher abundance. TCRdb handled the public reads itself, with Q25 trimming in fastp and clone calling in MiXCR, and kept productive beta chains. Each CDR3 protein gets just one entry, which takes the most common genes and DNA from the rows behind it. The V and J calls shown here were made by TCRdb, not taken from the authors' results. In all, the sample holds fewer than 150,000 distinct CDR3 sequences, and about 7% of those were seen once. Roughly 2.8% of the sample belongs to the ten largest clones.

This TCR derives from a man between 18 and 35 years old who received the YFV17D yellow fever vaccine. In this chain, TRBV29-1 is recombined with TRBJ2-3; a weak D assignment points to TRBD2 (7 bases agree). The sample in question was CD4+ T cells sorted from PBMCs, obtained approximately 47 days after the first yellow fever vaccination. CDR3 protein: CSVGGAGAATDTQYF. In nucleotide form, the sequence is TGCAGCGTTGGCGGGGCGGGGGCCGCCACAGATACGCAGTATTTT.